This paragraph covers one T cell receptor (beta chain) sequence. The data stem from a study of blood T cell repertoires in COVID-19. For the study at large: From the United States, Italy and Spain came samples of acute and convalescent COVID-19. From T cells, B-cell-depleted T cells, or PBMCs came the material, which was cDNA or gDNA.

TCRdb's table, derived via immunoSEQ multiplex PCR, lists solely in-frame clones and lacks some. The sample contains roughly 95,000 clones, roughly 87% of which appear only once. CDR1 and CDR2 from the germline V gene are SNHLY and FYNNEI. The CDR3 has 13 residues. Trimming took off 11 bases at V and 2 bases at J, with 13 bases between the two ends. The V gene is TRBV2, the J gene TRBJ1-5; D is unresolved. Input material: peripheral blood. This sequence originates from a man aged 80 or over with acute or convalescent COVID-19. For the CDR3, the DNA is TGTGCCTCCTTATCTGGAGGCAATCAGCCCCAGCATTTT. Its translation: CASLSGGNQPQHF.